This T cell receptor beta chain stems from a study of patients and donors after allogeneic stem cell transplantation. One entry per CDR3 protein, called by TCRdb with MiXCR from the RT-PCR reads. The top ten clones hold around 27% of a sample with about 74,000 distinct CDR3 sequences, approximately 26% of them seen once. This clonotype was counted between two and nine times. Mismatch with germline at one junction end may stem from a read error. Germline CDR1 and CDR2: SSHAT and FNYEAQ (reference sequence). This CDR3 has 16 amino acids. The clonotype comes from a human donor who was either an allogeneic HSCT recipient or a stem cell or donor lymphocyte infusion donor (not recorded which). It is not recorded whose cells these are; they may come from a transplant donor. The J gene is TRBJ2-2, the V gene TRBV7-7; D assignment may be TRBD1 or TRBD2 (6 bases each). Source material: blood, either unsorted or a sorted T cell fraction (not recorded which). CDR3 DNA: TGTGCTAGCAGCTTAGGGCCGGGGGCTGGAACCGGGGAGCTGTTTTTT. Its protein is CASSLGPGAGTGELFF.